The 25 T cell receptor beta chains listed next were all sequenced from one sample in a study of neoadjuvant anti-PD-1 for oral cavity cancer. Repertoires were generated with immunoSEQ multiplex PCR, while TCRdb's copy carries only in-frame clones and drops some. The repertoire holds 55,000 to 80,000 clones, with 86% as singletons. The sample's time point: after neoadjuvant nivolumab, at surgical resection. Sample: PBMCs, taken after nivolumab (anti-PD-1) treatment. These receptor sequences come from a person between 40 and 79 years old with oral cavity squamous cell carcinoma.

As DNA, the CDR3 is TGTGCCAGCAGCTCGGGACAGGGGAAGGGAAATGAGCAGTTCTTC. Translating it yields CASSSGQGKGNEQFF. The chain carries TRBV5-4 and TRBJ2-1; TRBD1 aligns across 10 bases. Germline V gives CDR1 SGHNT, CDR2 YYREEE (reference sequence). The junction had 7 bases not matched to a gene; V was cut back by 3 bases and J by 7 bases. This CDR3 is built from 15 residues.

The chain joins TRBV27 to TRBJ1-1; the match to TRBD1 covers 7 bases. Germline V gives CDR1 MNHEY, CDR2 SMNVEV (reference sequence). The CDR3 spans 16 residues. V lost 1 base, J lost 3 bases, and 8 bases stayed unmatched. CDR3 DNA: TGTGCCAGCAGTTTATTAAGGGGGCTGGGGGACACTGAAGCTTTCTTT. This encodes CASSLLRGLGDTEAFF.

The rearrangement links TRBV29-1 to TRBJ2-7; 9 nucleotides agree with TRBD2. This CDR3 has 16 amino acids. CDR1 is SQVTM, CDR2 ANQGSEA, per germline. V shed 1 base, J shed 0 bases, and the junction held 7 bases outside the gene matches. CDR3 DNA: TGCAGCGTTGAAGGGGGACCTAGCGGGGTCTCCTACGAGCAGTACTTC. Translation: CSVEGGPSGVSYEQYF.

This chain joins TRBV2 and TRBJ1-1, with D unresolved. The CDR3 runs to 15 residues. Germline-derived CDR1 and CDR2 are SNHLY and FYNNEI. V lost 4 bases, J lost 0 bases, and 12 bases lay in between. This chain's CDR3 is CASSGANVLNTEAFF. CDR3 coding DNA: TGTGCCAGCAGTGGGGCCAATGTTTTGAACACTGAAGCTTTCTTT.

The gene calls are TRBV5-1 and TRBJ2-1; TRBD2 matches at 8 bases. Trimming took 0 bases from V and 5 from J; bases not matched to a gene: 7. Germline CDR1 is SGHRS and CDR2 is YFSETQ. This CDR3 comprises 16 residues. DNA for the CDR3: TGCGCCAGCAGCTTGGGGACCGGGACTAGACACAATGAGCAGTTCTTC. Residues: CASSLGTGTRHNEQFF.

This chain uses TRBV6-1 with TRBJ1-6, with D possibly TRBD1 on 5 matching bases. This CDR3 spans 14 amino acids. In germline, CDR1 is MNHNS, CDR2 SASEGT. Trimming pared 3 bases from V and 7 bases from J, leaving 10 bases between. Written as DNA, the CDR3 is TGTGCCAGCAGTGACGGGACGAGGAATTCACCCCTCCACTTT. Amino acids: CASSDGTRNSPLHF.

The rearrangement links TRBV30 to TRBJ2-7, with 8 bases fitting TRBD2. The CDR3 runs 16 residues. Germline V lookup: CDR1 GTSNPN, CDR2 SVGIG (reference sequence). Trimming took 2 bases from V and 0 from J; bases not matched to a gene: 9. The DNA of the CDR3 is TGTGCCTGGAGTAGCGAGGGACTAGGGGTCTCCTACGAGCAGTACTTC. Its translation is CAWSSEGLGVSYEQYF. Complete variable domain (other parts from reference TRBV30 and TRBJ2-7): SQTIHQWPATLVQPVGSPLSLECTVEGTSNPNLYWYRQAAGRGLQLLFYSVGIGQISSEVPQNLSASRPQDRQFILSSKKLLLSDSGFYLCAWSSEGLGVSYEQYFGPGTRLTVT.

The gene calls are TRBV5-1 and TRBJ2-3, with TRBD2 identical over 10 bases. Trimming removed 3 bases from V and 0 bases from J; junction bases left unmatched: 10. CDR3 length equals 18 residues. Germline assignment: CDR1 SGHRS and CDR2 YFSETQ. The CDR3 loop is CASSSGLTSGKSTDTQYF. Written as DNA, the CDR3 is TGCGCCAGCAGCTCAGGACTAACTAGCGGGAAAAGCACAGATACGCAGTATTTT.

This chain joins TRBV5-1 and TRBJ1-6; tentatively, D is TRBD1 (6 bases). The CDR3 totals 17 residues. V was pared by 1 base and J by 0 bases, with 11 bases between. Germline CDR1 and CDR2: SGHRS and YFSETQ. The DNA of the CDR3 is TGCGCCAGCAGCTTGAACAGGGTCAGCTCCTATAATTCACCCCTCCACTTT. This sequence encodes CASSLNRVSSYNSPLHF. Looking up the rest from reference TRBV5-1 and TRBJ1-6 gives the full variable domain: KAGVTQTPRYLIKTRGQQVTLSCSPISGHRSVSWYQQTPGQGLQFLFEYFSETQRNKGNFPGRFSGRQFSNSRSEMNVSTLELGDSALYLCASSLNRVSSYNSPLHFGNGTRLTVT.

Only a few counts were recorded for this clone. This sequence joins TRBV9 and TRBJ2-7, with D possibly being TRBD1 or TRBD2 (5 bases each). The ends were cut back, 4 bases at V and 0 bases at J, with 14 bases in the middle. This CDR3 comprises 15 residues. Germline V CDR1 and CDR2: SGDLS, YYNGEE. CDR3 DNA sequence: TGTGCCAGCAGCCCTACGAGTGGGGGCTCCTACGAGCAGTACTTC. It codes for CASSPTSGGSYEQYF.

The rearrangement uses TRBV19 and TRBJ2-5; D call uncertain. Germline CDR1 LNHDA, CDR2 SQIVND (reference sequence). CDR3 length: 13 residues. V gave up 5 bases and J gave up 4 bases, with 11 bases separating them. As DNA, the CDR3 is TGTGCCAGTAGTTCCGGTGACATAGAGACCCAGTACTTC. Translating gives CASSSGDIETQYF.

This clone was seen a few times. The rearrangement uses TRBV28 and TRBJ1-2; 9 nucleotides line up with TRBD1. The trim removed 4 bases at V and 2 bases at J, leaving 8 bases unmatched. The CDR3 covers 16 residues. The germline V gene has CDR1 MDHEN and CDR2 SYDVKM. The DNA for the CDR3 is TGTGCCAGCAGTTCTATCGGACAGGGGCGAAACTATGGCTACACCTTC. This translates into CASSSIGQGRNYGYTF.

The V call is TRBV11-2, the J call TRBJ1-6, with 7 bases lining up with TRBD1. The CDR3 covers 19 residues. V dropped 1 base and J dropped 0; count of bases not matched to a gene: 9. Looked up from germline, CDR1 is SGHAT and CDR2 is FQNNGV. The CDR3 spells CASSLGGDSISSYNSPLHF. The CDR3 nucleotides are TGTGCCAGCAGCTTAGGCGGGGACAGCATTAGCTCCTATAATTCACCCCTCCACTTT.

J is TRBJ2-2 and V is TRBV30; 9 bases line up with TRBD1. CDR1 is GTSNPN and CDR2 is SVGIG in the germline V gene (reference sequence). This CDR3 is 16 amino acids long. V trimming: 4 bases; J trimming: 6 bases; junction bases outside the gene matches: 12. The CDR3 here is CAWNRGRGIRPGELFF. In nucleotides, the CDR3 is TGTGCCTGGAACAGGGGGCGCGGGATTAGACCCGGGGAGCTGTTTTTT.

The chain is built from TRBV7-8 and TRBJ1-2; D may be TRBD1 (5 bases). Trimming removed 5 bases at V and 7 bases at J, with 11 bases between. Germline V gives CDR1 SGHVS, CDR2 FQNEAQ. The CDR3 is made up of 12 amino acids. The CDR3 here is CASSLRAGGYTF. CDR3 nucleotides: TGTGCCAGCAGCCTCAGGGCCGGTGGCTACACCTTC.

The chain combines TRBV30 with TRBJ2-7; D unclear. Germline V gives CDR1 GTSNPN, CDR2 SVGIG (reference sequence). Trimming removed 2 bases from V and 6 bases from J, with 20 bases in between. The length of the CDR3 is 15 residues. The DNA for the CDR3 is TGTGCCTGGAGTAGGGCACTCTTTTGGGGATCCGAGCAGTACTTC. It encodes CAWSRALFWGSEQYF.

This clone was seen a single time. As DNA, the CDR3 is TGTGCCAGCAGGAGGAGGACGGATAATAATTCACCCCTCCACTTT. The encoded protein is CASRRRTDNNSPLHF. The gene calls are TRBV2 and TRBJ1-6; D is unclear. CDR1 is SNHLY, CDR2 FYNNEI, per germline. CDR3 size: 15 residues. V was cut by 6 bases and J by 5 bases, with 14 bases left in between.

V usage is TRBV7-9 and J usage is TRBJ1-6; weak D call: TRBD1 (5 bases). The CDR3 totals 14 residues. The V and J ends lost 1 base and 13 bases respectively, with 14 bases between them. CDR1 is SEHNR, CDR2 FQNEAQ, per germline (reference sequence). CDR3 DNA: TGTGCCAGCAGCTTAGTGGGGGAAGGAGCTCCCCTCCACTTT. The encoded protein is CASSLVGEGAPLHF.

This clone was counted only a few times. The CDR3 protein is CASSLALVTSLAKNIQYF. CDR3 nucleotide sequence: TGTGCCAGCAGCTTAGCGCTCGTGACCAGCCTGGCCAAAAACATTCAGTACTTC. The chain recombines TRBV7-9 with TRBJ2-4; D remains unclear. This CDR3 contains 18 residues. Trimming left V 0 bases short and J 1 base short, with 16 bases between. CDR1 is SEHNR, CDR2 FQNEAQ, per germline (reference sequence). Looking up the rest from reference TRBV7-9 and TRBJ2-4 gives the full variable domain: DTGVSQNPRHKITKRGQNVTFRCDPISEHNRLYWYRQTLGQGPEFLTYFQNEAQLEKSRLLSDRFSAERPKGSFSTLEIQRTEQGDSAMYLCASSLALVTSLAKNIQYFGAGTRLSVL.

The chain recombines TRBV27 with TRBJ2-1, with 11 bases matching TRBD2. There are 17 residues in the CDR3. J lost 8 bases, V lost 5 bases, and 14 bases had no gene match. CDR1 is MNHEY and CDR2 is SMNVEV in the germline V gene (reference sequence). CDR3 bases: TGTGCCAGCAGTCCTTTCCTAACTAGCGGGAGTCCCCATGAGCAGTTCTTC. Amino acids: CASSPFLTSGSPHEQFF.

The chain carries TRBV15 and TRBJ2-1; D not certain. The length of the CDR3 is 15 residues. Germline V lookup: CDR1 LNHNV, CDR2 YYDKDF (reference sequence). The germline V and J ends were trimmed by 0 bases and 7 bases, with 13 bases remaining between them. The CDR3 nucleotides are TGTGCCACCAGCAGAGAGGCGGCCCTCGGGAATGAGCAGTTCTTC. Translation gives CATSREAALGNEQFF. The full variable domain, completed using reference TRBV15 and TRBJ2-1, is DAMVIQNPRYQVTQFGKPVTLSCSQTLNHNVMYWYQQKSSQAPKLLFHYYDKDFNNEADTPDNFQSRRPNTSFCFLDIRSPGLGDTAMYLCATSREAALGNEQFFGPGTRLTVL.

The chain combines TRBV1 with TRBJ2-5. TRBV1 is a listed pseudogene. The CDR3 is 16 amino acids. CDR3 bases: TGCACCAGCAGTCACTTCGCACTGGGACGGACGGAGACCCAGTACTTC. Its protein product is CTSSHFALGRTETQYF.

The rearrangement uses TRBV6-1 and TRBJ2-7, with D possibly TRBD1 on 5 matching bases. Trimming removed 6 bases at V and 2 bases at J, with 11 bases between. The CDR3 contains 13 residues. Germline V gene data show CDR1 as MNHNS and CDR2 as SASEGT. The CDR3 DNA reads TGTGCCAGCAGACGACAGCCTACCTACGAGCAGTACTTC. Translating gives CASRRQPTYEQYF.

The chain joins TRBV10-2 to TRBJ2-1, with 11 bases identical to TRBD2. CDR1 WSHSY and CDR2 SAAADI come from the germline V gene. J lost 7 bases, V lost 4 bases, and 12 bases had no gene match. This CDR3 is built from 17 residues. As DNA, the CDR3 is TGCGCCAGCAGTGTGTTAGCGGGGGGGTCCTCTCCAAATGAGCAGTTCTTC. It specifies CASSVLAGGSSPNEQFF.

For this clone: Other nucleotide sequences from this sample produce the same CDR3. The gene calls are TRBV10-3 and TRBJ2-3; D remains unclear. In germline, CDR1 is ENHRY, CDR2 SYGVKD. The CDR3 spans 15 residues. V was cut by 0 bases and J by 0 bases, with 7 bases left in between. The chain's CDR3 is CAISESRTSTDTQYF. The CDR3 DNA sequence: TGTGCCATCAGTGAGTCGAGAACTAGCACAGATACGCAGTATTTT.